Detailed here is one TCR beta chain. Its antigen is unidentified. This specimen belongs to a study of cytomegalovirus exposure and HLA in healthy donors. Findings and caveats of the study: CMV antigen specificity was confirmed in vitro for a few CMV-associated chains. TCR beta sequences numbering over 15,000 were associated with HLA alleles at 0.05 false discovery rate in a later analysis.

PCR amplification relied on 60 Vbeta primers (plus 13 Jbeta primers). TCRdb's table, derived via immunoSEQ multiplex PCR, lists solely in-frame clones and lacks some. The sample shows 80,000 to 95,000 clones, under 80% of them seen only once. Germline CDR1 is SGHNT and CDR2 is YYREEE (reference sequence). Losses at the gene ends were 4 bases for V and 2 bases for J; bases not matched to a gene: 5. The CDR3 covers 15 residues. Sequenced input: PBMCs. The TCR comes from a woman between 25 and 40 years old in good health and CMV-seronegative. The chain links TRBV5-4 to TRBJ2-3; 9 bases are a match to TRBD2. The CDR3 DNA follows: TGTGCCAGCAGCGGGGGACTAGCTTTCACAGATACGCAGTATTTT. It codes for CASSGGLAFTDTQYF.